There are many counts of the clone carrying this T cell receptor (beta chain). The data derive from a study of T cell repertoires in cytomegalovirus infection. TCRdb re-derived calls from the reads in MiXCR, one entry per CDR3 protein. The sample comprises 200,000 to 300,000 distinct CDR3 sequences, 8% to 9.5% of which are singletons, and about 15% rests with the top ten. Germline V gene sequence: CDR1 SGHTA, CDR2 FQGNSA. The V end lost 5 bases, the J end lost 0 bases, and 17 bases lay between the germline ends. This CDR3 has 17 residues. The chain has TRBV7-2 and TRBJ2-4; D gene ambiguous. Sequencing used PBMCs. The sequence was collected from a human donor in good health (CMV status not recorded). Some clones in this sample may be carry-over from other donors' samples. CDR3 residues: CASSPSLGSLAKNIQYF. The CDR3 nucleotides are TGTGCCAGCAGCCCCTCTCTGGGAAGCCTAGCCAAAAACATTCAGTACTTC.